This T cell receptor (beta chain) is drawn from a study of blood T cell repertoires in COVID-19. Study at large: T cells, B-cell-depleted T cells, or PBMCs provided the cDNA or gDNA that served as material.

Authors' data handling: The authors estimated nucleated cell counts from reference gene primer amplification. Sequencing was performed with immunoSEQ multiplex PCR; in TCRdb, only in-frame clones are kept and a portion is missing. The V and J calls and clone size were taken over from that table, and D and trimming were inferred from the DNA. Of more than 95,000 clones in the sample, nearly 90% were seen once. Trimming removed 0 bases from V and 3 bases from J, with 17 bases in between. The CDR3 is made up of 17 amino acids. CDR1 is MNHGY and CDR2 is SAAAGT in the germline V gene. V is TRBV6-8 and J is TRBJ1-2; D remains ambiguous. The source material was peripheral blood. The sequence was obtained from a man aged 45-65 years in a cohort sampled during active COVID-19. The CDR3 coding sequence is TGTGCCAGCAGTTACTCGAATCGGGAACAACGGGACTATGGCTACACCTTC. Amino acid sequence: CASSYSNREQRDYGYTF.